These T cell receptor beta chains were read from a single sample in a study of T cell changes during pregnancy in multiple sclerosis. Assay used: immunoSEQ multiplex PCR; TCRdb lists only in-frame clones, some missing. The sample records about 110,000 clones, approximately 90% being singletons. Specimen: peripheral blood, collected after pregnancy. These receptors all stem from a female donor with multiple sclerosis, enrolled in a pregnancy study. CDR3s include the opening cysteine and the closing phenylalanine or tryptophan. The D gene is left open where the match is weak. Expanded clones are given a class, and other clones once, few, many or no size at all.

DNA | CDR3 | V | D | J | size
TGTGCCAGCAGCACCAGGACGGACGGGACCCAGCATTTT | CASSTRTDGTQHF | TRBV11-2 | - | TRBJ1-5 | few
TGTGCCAGCAGCCGGACAGGGTTTAATTCACCCCTCCACTTT | CASSRTGFNSPLHF | TRBV13 | TRBD1 | TRBJ1-6 | -
TGTGCCAGCAGCTTTTTCAGGGCCTCCTCCTACGAGCAGTACTTC | CASSFFRASSYEQYF | TRBV11-2 | - | TRBJ2-7 | -
TGCGCCAGCAGTGAGACTGGAAAGTCGACAGAAGCTTTCTTT | CASSETGKSTEAFF | TRBV10-1 | - | TRBJ1-1 | -
TGTGCCAGTAGTATACAATACAGGGGCAATTCACCCCTCCACTTT | CASSIQYRGNSPLHF | TRBV19 | TRBD1 | TRBJ1-6 | -
TGTGCCACCGCCTGGGGGCCACCCCCCCAAGAGACCCAGTACTTC | CATAWGPPPQETQYF | TRBV10-3 | - | TRBJ2-5 | -
TGCAGCGTCGGACAGGACCCGTCTGGAAACACCATATATTTT | CSVGQDPSGNTIYF | TRBV29-1 | TRBD1 | TRBJ1-3 | -
TGTGCCAGCAGCTTGGCCGGGGGGGCCGGGGAGCTGTTTTTT | CASSLAGGAGELFF | TRBV5-4 | TRBD2 | TRBJ2-2 | -
TGTGCCAGCAGCGGTGGGAGAGAGGGAAACACCATATATTTT | CASSGGREGNTIYF | TRBV6-5 | - | TRBJ1-3 | -
TGTGCCAGCACTAGAAACAGGATGAACACTGAAGCTTTCTTT | CASTRNRMNTEAFF | TRBV6-4 | - | TRBJ1-1 | -
TGTGCCAGCAGCTCTTCAGAGAACACTGAAGCTTTCTTT | CASSSSENTEAFF | TRBV7-9 | - | TRBJ1-1 | -
TGTGCCAGCAGCGTAGAACAGTCGGGGTCCTACGAGCAGTACTTC | CASSVEQSGSYEQYF | TRBV9 | - | TRBJ2-7 | -
TGTGCCAGCAGTGATGGGGAGTTCTATGGCTACACCTTC | CASSDGEFYGYTF | TRBV6-1 | - | TRBJ1-2 | -
TGTGCCAGCAGTCAAGCGGACACCGGGGAGCTGTTTTTT | CASSQADTGELFF | TRBV6-4 | - | TRBJ2-2 | -
TGTGCCAGCAGTTTATTATACGAGAATTCACCCCTCCACTTT | CASSLLYENSPLHF | TRBV28 | - | TRBJ1-6 | -
TGCGCCAGCACCACACGAGTCGGGACAGCCGACGAGCAGTACTTC | CASTTRVGTADEQYF | TRBV4-1 | TRBD1 | TRBJ2-7 | -
TGTGCCAGCAGCTTACCGACAGGGCTAAGTGAGACCCAGTACTTC | CASSLPTGLSETQYF | TRBV7-2 | TRBD1 | TRBJ2-5 | -
TGCAGCGCCCGGCGAGGAGTGGAGACCCAGTACTTC | CSARRGVETQYF | TRBV29-1 | - | TRBJ2-5 | once
TGCGCCAGCAGCCCCCAGAGCGGGGGGGCGCGGGAGACCCAGTACTTC | CASSPQSGGARETQYF | TRBV5-1 | TRBD2 | TRBJ2-5 | -
TGTGCCAGCAGTTTTCCCGAGGGGGCGGATGGAAACACCATATATTTT | CASSFPEGADGNTIYF | TRBV27 | TRBD1 | TRBJ1-3 | -
TGTGCCAGCAGCTTTGGAGGGCCCTCCTACGAGCAGTACTTC | CASSFGGPSYEQYF | TRBV7-8 | - | TRBJ2-7 | -
TGTGCCAGCAGTTTGGGGGCAACCAACAAAGGGGGGCAGTTCTTC | CASSLGATNKGGQFF | TRBV27 | - | TRBJ2-1 | -
TGTGCCAGCAGCCGGACTAGCGGGGCAGATACGCAGTATTTT | CASSRTSGADTQYF | TRBV7-9 | TRBD2 | TRBJ2-3 | -
TGTGCCAGCAGCTTAGGGGGCGACAGGGGAGGTGAAAAACTGTTTTTT | CASSLGGDRGGEKLFF | TRBV13 | TRBD1 | TRBJ1-4 | -
TGTGCCAGCAGTTTCCAGTACCAAGAGACCCAGTACTTC | CASSFQYQETQYF | TRBV27 | - | TRBJ2-5 | -
TGTGCCAGCAGCGTAGGACTAGCGGTGGTAGATACGCAGTATTTT | CASSVGLAVVDTQYF | TRBV9 | TRBD2 | TRBJ2-3 | -
TGCGCCAGCAGCCCGACAGGGATGTACACTGAAGCTTTCTTT | CASSPTGMYTEAFF | TRBV4-1 | TRBD1 | TRBJ1-1 | -
TGCGCCAGCAGCCAGATTCTAGCGGCGTACAATGAGCAGTTCTTC | CASSQILAAYNEQFF | TRBV4-1 | TRBD2 | TRBJ2-1 | -
TGTGCCAGCTATGAGGGAGGGCTAAACCAGCCCCAGCATTTT | CASYEGGLNQPQHF | TRBV2 | - | TRBJ1-5 | -
TGCAGTGCTAGCGTTGTCGATGAGCAGTTCTTC | CSASVVDEQFF | TRBV20-1 | - | TRBJ2-1 | -
TGTGCCAGCAGCCTCGGGGAGGGTGGCTACACCTTC | CASSLGEGGYTF | TRBV28 | - | TRBJ1-2 | -
TGTGCCAGGATACAGGGTTCACACCTACATGGCTACACCTTC | CARIQGSHLHGYTF | TRBV6-4 | - | TRBJ1-2 | -
TGCAGCGTCGCCGACAGCTATAACACTGAAGCTTTCTTT | CSVADSYNTEAFF | TRBV29-1 | - | TRBJ1-1 | once
TGTGCCACCACCCCCGGGAGCGGCTCCTACGAGCAGTACTTC | CATTPGSGSYEQYF | TRBV19 | - | TRBJ2-7 | -
TGTGCCAGCAGCCCTCTTAATTCACCCCTCCACTTT | CASSPLNSPLHF | TRBV5-8 | - | TRBJ1-6 | -
TGTGCCAGCAGTTTAGGGACTAGCTCCTACAATGAGCAGTTCTTC | CASSLGTSSYNEQFF | TRBV27 | TRBD2 | TRBJ2-1 | -
TGTGCCAGCAGCCACCTTACGCAAACCGGGACTAGCTCTCACAATGAGCAGTTCTTC | CASSHLTQTGTSSHNEQFF | TRBV7-6 | TRBD2 | TRBJ2-1 | -
TGTGCCATCAGTGATATGGGGGGGGCCTCCTACGAGCAGTACTTC | CAISDMGGASYEQYF | TRBV10-3 | - | TRBJ2-7 | -
TGCGCCAGCAGCTTGGGTCCCCGGGAGGTGGACGGGGAGCTGTTTTTT | CASSLGPREVDGELFF | TRBV5-1 | TRBD2 | TRBJ2-2 | -
TGTGCCAGCAGCGTAGCTACGAGCAATGAGCAGTTCTTC | CASSVATSNEQFF | TRBV9 | - | TRBJ2-1 | -
TGTGCCAGTAGTATGAGGGGACACCAAGACTCCTATAATTCACCCCTCCACTTT | CASSMRGHQDSYNSPLHF | TRBV19 | - | TRBJ1-6 | -
TGTGCCAGCAGCAGATACGGGGGGACTGGAAACACCATATATTTT | CASSRYGGTGNTIYF | TRBV11-2 | - | TRBJ1-3 | -
TGTGCCAGCACTCGTGGCGGGACGAACTATGGCTACACCTTC | CASTRGGTNYGYTF | TRBV7-2 | - | TRBJ1-2 | -
TGTGCCAGCAGCTTAATTGGACTAGCGGGTTACGAGCAGTACTTC | CASSLIGLAGYEQYF | TRBV11-2 | TRBD2 | TRBJ2-7 | once
TGTGCCAGCTCACCATCCACCCAGACAGATACGCAGTATTTT | CASSPSTQTDTQYF | TRBV18 | - | TRBJ2-3 | -
TGTGCCAGCAGCGTGTTCGAGTGGGGCTACACCTTC | CASSVFEWGYTF | TRBV9 | - | TRBJ1-2 | -
TGTGCCAGCAGTTACCAGCGGGGGAGCTATGAGCAGTTCTTC | CASSYQRGSYEQFF | TRBV6-5 | TRBD2 | TRBJ2-1 | -
TGTGCCAGCAGCCCGAGACAGGGGTACACTGAAGCTTTCTTT | CASSPRQGYTEAFF | TRBV11-2 | TRBD1 | TRBJ1-1 | -
TGTGCCAGCAGAGGTCGTGATCCACAGGGGGGCGAGCAGTACTTC | CASRGRDPQGGEQYF | TRBV6-6 | TRBD1 | TRBJ2-7 | -
TGCGCCAGCAGCCTGGGAAGCGGGGGGGCAGATACGCAGTATTTT | CASSLGSGGADTQYF | TRBV4-1 | TRBD2 | TRBJ2-3 | -
TGTGCCATCAGTGAGGGGCAGGGCCCCTCTGCAACTAATGAAAAACTGTTTTTT | CAISEGQGPSATNEKLFF | TRBV10-3 | - | TRBJ1-4 | once
TGTGCCAGCAGTGATTTAAGAGCGGGGGCCCTCAGCAGCAATGAGCAGTTCTTC | CASSDLRAGALSSNEQFF | TRBV6-1 | TRBD2 | TRBJ2-1 | -
TGTGCCAGCAGTGCGGACAGGGGGAATTCACCCCTCCACTTT | CASSADRGNSPLHF | TRBV27 | TRBD1 | TRBJ1-6 | -
TGCGCCACCACCCGACAGATAGCCAAAAACATTCAGTACTTC | CATTRQIAKNIQYF | TRBV10-2 | - | TRBJ2-4 | once
TGTGCCAGCAGCCCACAGGGGAACCTGGGCGGGGAGCTGTTTTTT | CASSPQGNLGGELFF | TRBV11-2 | TRBD1 | TRBJ2-2 | -
TGTGCCAGCAGTAAACTGCGGGTTAACCAGCCCCAGCATTTT | CASSKLRVNQPQHF | TRBV6-1 | - | TRBJ1-5 | -